A selection of T cell receptor beta chains follows, all from one sample in a study of regulatory T cells in long-lasting Graves disease. In TCRdb, the multiplex PCR reads were re-called with MiXCR into one record per CDR3 protein. The sample has some 440,000 distinct CDR3 sequences; less than 25% are singletons. Material: peripheral blood mononuclear cells (PBMCs), obtained when the disease was refractory, from a patient treated with antithyroid drugs. The source is a female donor with Graves disease. Both conserved end residues are trimmed from each CDR3.

v_call cdr3_aa
TRBV7-3 ASGQGVGGGELF
TRBV2 ASSEGGNPWTGPNTEAF
TRBV11-2 ASNSLGNYGYT
TRBV6-5 ASSYSTSVSTGELF
TRBV11-1 ASSSQRSQETQY
TRBV10-2 ASSDGGAEAF
TRBV28 ASSPTGTVYEQY
TRBV20-1 SAEKLGGGPGELF
TRBV6-5 ASSSPTGQETQY
TRBV28 ASSGTWGRDGYEQY
TRBV10-2 ASSQGVTEAF
TRBV7-3 ASSPQGTRIAGELF
TRBV29-1 SVATGSTVELF
TRBV3-1 ASSRAVRGEQY
TRBV28 ASSPPGLELEQF
TRBV4-2 ASSQDFGGGYHTEAF
TRBV20-1 SARQGDYGYT
TRBV19 ASSITGQGYYGYT
TRBV28 ASSLGRRMITDPRAGEQY
TRBV5-1 ASSLPPGTGELF
TRBV6-1 ASRPRGQGDQPQH
TRBV19 ASNSGVGQETQY
TRBV3-1 ASSQDRGNTEAF
TRBV27 ASSPWDRESTGELF
TRBV29-1 SVKALNQETQY
TRBV11-2 ASSFRVNEQY
TRBV12-3/TRBV12-4 ASSLEGGLTYGYT
TRBV28 ASSFKRGLAGSNTGELF
TRBV4-3 ASSRTGKSYEQY
TRBV20-1 SASKLGNEQF
TRBV7-9 ASSYSTGGAPPEQF
TRBV6-2/TRBV6-3 ASSSKGGDTEAF
TRBV10-3 AISPMTSGQETQY
TRBV6-2/TRBV6-3 ASMSGYEQF
TRBV6-1 ASSTPGMNTEAF
TRBV19 ASRDRGNNQPQH
TRBV2 ASSVESQPQH
TRBV6-2/TRBV6-3 ASSIRGDEQY
TRBV29-1 SGMTANTEAF
TRBV4-1 ASSQDFQNTEAF
TRBV12-3/TRBV12-4 ASSRRRGRSNYGYT
TRBV2 ASTIGRLSYEQY
TRBV9 ASSPARVRTQY
TRBV13 ASSQRGWEQY
TRBV11-2 ASSYRRGSTEAF